This entry lists 25 T cell receptor beta chains sequenced from one sample in a study of cytomegalovirus exposure and HLA in healthy donors. Primers for the PCR totalled 60 Vbeta and 13 Jbeta. TCRdb's copy holds only in-frame clones and misses some; the assay was immunoSEQ multiplex PCR. Seen in this sample are approximately 38,000 clones; the ten most common clones hold about 1.2%. The specimen was PBMCs. These receptors all stem from a man younger than 40 in good health and CMV-seronegative.

The chain is built from TRBV15 and TRBJ1-2; the D gene is possibly TRBD1 (6 bases). V was cut by 1 base and J by 3 bases, with 9 bases left in between. This CDR3 region has 14 residues. Germline V gene data show CDR1 as LNHNV and CDR2 as YYDKDF (reference sequence). In DNA form, the CDR3 reads TGTGCCACCAGCAGAGGTGGGGGCGACTATGGCTACACCTTC. It codes for CATSRGGGDYGYTF.

V and J are TRBV30 and TRBJ1-1, with D tentatively TRBD1 (6 bases). V lost 2 bases to trimming and J lost 1 base, with 14 bases between them. CDR1 is GTSNPN and CDR2 is SVGIG in the germline V gene (reference sequence). The CDR3 consists of 15 residues. The CDR3 DNA reads TGTGCCTGGAGTACCTTACAGGGTTGGAACACTGAAGCTTTCTTT. This gives the protein CAWSTLQGWNTEAFF.

The genes are TRBV7-9 and TRBJ1-1, with D perhaps matching TRBD1 (6 bases). V was cut by 1 base and J by 6 bases, with 12 bases left in between. Germline V gives CDR1 SEHNR, CDR2 FQNEAQ (reference sequence). This CDR3 spans 14 amino acids. DNA of the CDR3: TGTGCCAGCAGCTTAGGGATCAGGGGCGCTGAAGCTTTCTTT. As protein: CASSLGIRGAEAFF. The variable domain in full, completed from reference TRBV7-9 and TRBJ1-1, reads DTGVSQNPRHKITKRGQNVTFRCDPISEHNRLYWYRQTLGQGPEFLTYFQNEAQLEKSRLLSDRFSAERPKGSFSTLEIQRTEQGDSAMYLCASSLGIRGAEAFFGQGTRLTVV.

The J gene is TRBJ1-5, the V gene TRBV4-2, with D possibly matching TRBD1 (6 bases). CDR1 is LGHNA and CDR2 is YNFKEQ in the germline V gene. V was clipped by 0 bases and J by 6 bases, with 15 bases between them. CDR3 length equals 16 residues. The CDR3 region is CASSQDGGPRGQPQHF. CDR3 in DNA: TGTGCCAGCAGCCAAGATGGGGGCCCAAGGGGTCAGCCCCAGCATTTT.

This sequence joins TRBV6-5 and TRBJ2-7, with 11 bases matching TRBD2. Germline V gene lookup returns CDR1 MNHEY and CDR2 SVGAGI. After removal of 6 bases from V and 4 bases from J, the junction contained 5 bases not matched to a gene. This CDR3 is built from 14 residues. CDR3 in DNA: TGTGCCAGCAGCCCCCTAGCGGGAGGTTACGAGCAGTACTTC. Translated, it gives CASSPLAGGYEQYF.

The chain joins TRBV6-6 to TRBJ2-3; D is uncertain. The CDR3 loop spans 12 amino acids. The ends were cut back, 6 bases at V and 3 bases at J, with 7 bases in the middle. CDR1 is MNHNY and CDR2 is SVGAGI in the germline V gene (reference sequence). The CDR3 region is CASSPSTDTQYF. The CDR3 coding sequence is TGTGCCAGCAGCCCGTCTACAGATACGCAGTATTTT.

The chain employs TRBV6-6 and TRBJ1-2, with TRBD1 identical over 12 bases. In germline, CDR1 is MNHNY, CDR2 SVGAGI (reference sequence). The V and J ends lost 2 bases and 6 bases, in that order; junction bases with no gene match: 4. The CDR3 covers 15 residues. CDR3 DNA: TGTGCCAGCAGTTACAACGGGACAGGGGGCCATGGCTACACCTTC. This codes for CASSYNGTGGHGYTF.

The chain has TRBV29-1 and TRBJ1-1; D gene uncertain. V was cut by 4 bases and J by 10 bases, with 10 bases left in between. The CDR3 extends over 10 amino acids. Germline lookup yields CDR1 SQVTM and CDR2 ANQGSEA. The CDR3 loop reads CSVVEVGAFF. CDR3 in DNA: TGCAGCGTTGTCGAGGTAGGAGCTTTCTTT.

The J gene is TRBJ2-7, the V gene TRBV19; weak D call: TRBD2 (6 bases). V lost 7 bases and J 4 bases, leaving 20 bases between the germline ends. Germline V gene data show CDR1 as LNHDA and CDR2 as SQIVND (reference sequence). This CDR3 region has 15 residues. CDR3 nucleotides: TGTGCCAGTAACACTGCCGCGGGGCTGGGGTACGAGCAGTACTTC. Translation: CASNTAAGLGYEQYF.

The CDR3 sequence is CASSSRGTGRQGGYTF. The CDR3 region has the DNA TGTGCCAGCAGCTCAAGGGGGACGGGGAGACAGGGTGGCTACACCTTC. V gene TRBV5-4 combines with J gene TRBJ1-2, with TRBD1 identical over 7 bases. The CDR3 sequence is 16 residues long. The V gene end was trimmed by 3 bases and the J gene end by 7 bases; junction bases not matched to a gene: 15. From germline, CDR1 is SGHNT and CDR2 YYREEE (reference sequence).

This chain links TRBV29-1 with TRBJ2-7, with TRBD2 matching 11 bases. V trimming: 4 bases; J trimming: 6 bases; junction bases outside the gene matches: 11. Germline values: CDR1 SQVTM, CDR2 ANQGSEA. The CDR3 is 15 residues long. The CDR3 is CSVVGTSGFLSEQYF. The CDR3 nucleotides read TGCAGCGTTGTCGGGACTAGCGGCTTCCTAAGCGAGCAGTACTTC.

The chain joins TRBV5-1 to TRBJ1-2; D is uncertain. Germline assignment: CDR1 SGHRS and CDR2 YFSETQ. CDR3 length: 16 amino acids. Trimming removed 4 bases from V and 6 bases from J, with 22 bases in between. CDR3 sequence: CASSTNSRQAGDGYTF. CDR3 in DNA: TGCGCCAGCAGCACAAACTCCCGGCAGGCCGGGGATGGCTACACCTTC.

The J gene is TRBJ2-3, the V gene TRBV28; TRBD2 matches 7 bases. Germline V lookup: CDR1 MDHEN, CDR2 SYDVKM. V lost 6 bases to trimming and J lost 5 bases; unmatched junction nucleotides: 11. The CDR3 runs 15 residues. CDR3 sequence: CASSHSGEWRDTQYF. DNA for the CDR3: TGTGCCAGCAGCCACAGCGGGGAGTGGCGAGATACGCAGTATTTT.

The genes are TRBV6-6 and TRBJ2-7, with D tentatively TRBD1 (6 bases). Trimming stripped 5 bases from V and 1 base from J, with 15 bases between. The CDR3 is 15 residues long. CDR1 is MNHNY, CDR2 SVGAGI, per germline (reference sequence). The CDR3 DNA follows: TGTGCCAGCAGTCCAACAGGGAACCCTTCCTACGAGCAGTACTTC. It specifies CASSPTGNPSYEQYF.

The chain couples TRBV6-5 to TRBJ1-6; no reliable D call. The CDR3 sequence is 14 residues long. CDR1 MNHEY and CDR2 SVGAGI come from the germline V gene. Trimming took off 6 bases at V and 9 bases at J, with 15 bases between the two ends. The CDR3 spells CASSRESEVSPLHF. CDR3 in DNA: TGTGCCAGCAGCCGGGAAAGCGAGGTTTCACCCCTCCACTTT.

This sequence joins TRBV5-1 and TRBJ2-2; 9 nucleotides line up with TRBD1. Germline values: CDR1 SGHRS, CDR2 YFSETQ. V trimming: 1 base; J trimming: 0 bases; junction bases outside the gene matches: 1. The CDR3 is made up of 16 amino acids. CDR3 bases: TGCGCCAGCAGCTTGAGGACAGGGGCGAACACCGGGGAGCTGTTTTTT. It encodes CASSLRTGANTGELFF.

The gene calls are TRBV6-6 and TRBJ2-3; D is perhaps TRBD2 (5 bases). Trimming left V 8 bases short and J 4 bases short, with 13 bases between. Per germline, CDR1 MNHNY and CDR2 SVGAGI (reference sequence). The CDR3 spans 13 residues. For the CDR3, the DNA is TGTGCCAGCGGTGGGAGCTTTGCAGATACGCAGTATTTT. As protein: CASGGSFADTQYF.

This chain joins TRBV6-6 and TRBJ1-5; possible D gene TRBD1, 6 bases. Germline CDR1 MNHNY, CDR2 SVGAGI (reference sequence). The ends were cut back, 2 bases at V and 7 bases at J, with 18 bases in the middle. This CDR3 has 16 amino acids. CDR3 in amino acids: CASSYLGEGDRQPQHF. The CDR3 DNA follows: TGTGCCAGCAGTTACCTTGGGGAGGGGGATAGGCAGCCCCAGCATTTT.

The CDR3 sequence: CASSYRDRNEKLFF. The CDR3 nucleotides are TGTGCCAGCAGCTACCGGGACAGGAACGAAAAACTGTTTTTT. This chain joins TRBV7-9 and TRBJ1-4; 8 bases map to TRBD1. V was clipped by 4 bases and J by 8 bases; unmatched bases: 6. Germline CDR1 and CDR2: SEHNR and FQNEAQ (reference sequence). The CDR3 consists of 14 residues.

The DNA for the CDR3 is TGTGCCAGCAGTGCGACAGTAAGGAACACTGAAGCTTTCTTT. This encodes CASSATVRNTEAFF. The rearrangement joins TRBV6-1 to TRBJ1-1, with D possibly matching TRBD1 (5 bases). In germline, CDR1 is MNHNS, CDR2 SASEGT. V dropped 4 bases and J dropped 1 base, with 10 bases sitting between them. The CDR3 is 14 amino acids.

The chain couples TRBV7-9 to TRBJ2-5, with 8 nucleotides matching TRBD1. Losses at the gene ends were 2 bases for V and 5 bases for J; bases not matched to a gene: 7. The CDR3 totals 15 residues. CDR1 is SEHNR, CDR2 FQNEAQ, per germline (reference sequence). The CDR3 coding sequence is TGTGCCAGCAGCTTACCGGTTACAGGGGGGGAGACCCAGTACTTC. Protein sequence: CASSLPVTGGETQYF.

This chain connects TRBV4-1 to TRBJ2-3; weak D call: TRBD2 (6 bases). The CDR3 is 17 residues long. V was pared by 1 base and J by 5 bases, with 19 bases between. CDR1 MGHRA and CDR2 YSYEKL come from the germline V gene. This chain's CDR3 is CASSQVSSGSSGDTQYF. The CDR3 DNA reads as TGCGCCAGCAGCCAAGTCTCTTCCGGGAGCTCCGGAGATACGCAGTATTTT.

This chain joins TRBV5-8 and TRBJ2-6; 11 nucleotides line up with TRBD1. This CDR3 spans 16 amino acids. The V segment lost 6 bases and the J segment 3 bases; nucleotides outside the gene matches: 5. Germline lookup yields CDR1 SGHTS and CDR2 YDEGEE. The CDR3 DNA reads as TGTGCCAGCAAGGACAGGGGGCTTTATGGGGCCAACGTCCTGACTTTC. As protein: CASKDRGLYGANVLTF.

The chain joins TRBV11-2 to TRBJ2-3; the D gene is possibly TRBD2 (5 bases). The germline V and J ends were trimmed by 5 bases and 8 bases, with 11 bases remaining between them. The CDR3 is 12 amino acids. CDR1 is SGHAT and CDR2 is FQNNGV in the germline V gene. CDR3 amino acids: CASSAVAGTQYF. CDR3 nucleotides: TGTGCCAGCAGCGCCGTTGCGGGTACGCAGTATTTT.

With respect to this clone: This CDR3 is also generated by other DNA sequences in the sample. The chain uses TRBV5-6 and TRBJ1-2; TRBD1 is a possible D gene (5 bases). CDR1 and CDR2 (germline): SGHDT, YYEEEE. Trimming left V 0 bases short and J 5 bases short, with 8 bases between. The CDR3 spans 13 residues. The CDR3 nucleotides read TGTGCCAGCAGCTTGGCCGCAGGGTATGGCTACACCTTC. This translates into CASSLAAGYGYTF.